This T cell receptor (beta chain) was identified during a study of T cell responses to AZD1222 COVID-19 vaccine. Study-wide results and caveats: The study found vaccine-associated CD4 TCRs spanning spike, dominant at 160-218 and 743-854.

Here immunoSEQ multiplex PCR was the method, and the copy in TCRdb shows in-frame clones only, minus some. The table lists tens of thousands of clones, around four fifths of them singletons. In germline, CDR1 is MNHNY, CDR2 SVGAGI (reference sequence). The V end lost 4 bases, the J end lost 1 base, and 14 bases lay between the germline ends. The length of the CDR3 is 15 residues. As for this clone: Its specificity is unknown.

The V call is TRBV6-6, the J call TRBJ2-7; D possibly corresponds to TRBD2 (5 bases). The sequencing here drew on peripheral blood, taken on day 0 of AZD1222 vaccination. The receptor's source is an adult in good health. Written as DNA, the CDR3 is TGTGCCAGCAGTTCCCCGGAGCGGCGGTCCTACGAGCAGTACTTC. As protein: CASSSPERRSYEQYF.